This T cell receptor (beta chain) was captured by sequencing in a study of control samples from healthy donors and cancer patients. Here immunoSEQ multiplex PCR was the method, and the copy in TCRdb shows in-frame clones only, minus some. The data contain 70,000 to 75,000 clones, over 85% of them singletons. The V end lost 0 bases, the J end lost 1 base, and 7 bases lay between the germline ends. CDR1 is SGHRS and CDR2 is YFSETQ in the germline V gene. The CDR3 runs to 14 residues. The TCR comes from a man aged 55-75 years with lung cancer. V is TRBV5-1 and J is TRBJ2-5; no definite D call. The source material was PBMCs. CDR3 in DNA: TGCGCCAGCAGCTTGGGGCCCGCCCAAGAGACCCAGTACTTC. It translates to CASSLGPAQETQYF.